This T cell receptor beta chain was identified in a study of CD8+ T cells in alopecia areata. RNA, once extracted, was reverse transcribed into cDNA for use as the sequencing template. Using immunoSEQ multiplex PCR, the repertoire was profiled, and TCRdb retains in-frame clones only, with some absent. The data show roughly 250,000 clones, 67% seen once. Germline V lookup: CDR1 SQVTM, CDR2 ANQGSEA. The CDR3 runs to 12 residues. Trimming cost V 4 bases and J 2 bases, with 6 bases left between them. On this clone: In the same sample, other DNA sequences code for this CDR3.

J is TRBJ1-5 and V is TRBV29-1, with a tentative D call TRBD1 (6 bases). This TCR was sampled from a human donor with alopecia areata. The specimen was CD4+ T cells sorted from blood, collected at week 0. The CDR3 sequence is CSVGQGNQPQHF. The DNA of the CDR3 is TGCAGCGTTGGACAGGGCAATCAGCCCCAGCATTTT.